This is a list of T cell receptor beta chains from one sample in a study of CD8+ T cells in alopecia areata. Here immunoSEQ multiplex PCR was the method, and the copy in TCRdb shows in-frame clones only, minus some. The sample gives around 200,000 clones, roughly 63% of which show up once; roughly 1.7% is in the top ten. Sequenced here: CD4+ T cells sorted from blood, sampled at week 0. The receptor set was obtained from a human donor with alopecia areata. Each CDR3 is given with its conserved first and last residue. The D gene is left open where the match is weak. Not every row has a clone size; where given, it reads once, few, many or a size class.

NA	TRBV4-3	TRBJ1-6	NA	TGCGCCAGCAGCCTCGGAGGGGATGAAAGGGCACCCCTCCACTTT	CASSLGGDERAPLHF
NA	TRBV29-1	TRBJ1-1	few	TGCAGCTTCCGACCTCGCGGGGACACTGAAGCTTTCTTT	CSFRPRGDTEAFF
TRBD1	TRBV29-1	TRBJ1-1	NA	TGCAGCGTTGATGCTCAGGGGGCGCTGGGGACTGAAGCTTTCTTT	CSVDAQGALGTEAFF
NA	TRBV29-1	TRBJ1-4	NA	TGCAGCGTCCAGACGGGACGTCGGCTTGAAAAACTGTTTTTT	CSVQTGRRLEKLFF
TRBD2	TRBV29-1	TRBJ2-1	NA	TGCAGCGTGGACAGCGGGGGCACCTACAATGAGCAGTTCTTC	CSVDSGGTYNEQFF
NA	TRBV29-1	TRBJ2-7	NA	TGCAGCGTGGACGCAACCCAGGGCAACGAGCAGTACTTC	CSVDATQGNEQYF
NA	TRBV18	TRBJ1-1	NA	TGTGCCAGCTCACCACAGGGGCAGAGCACTGAAGCTTTCTTT	CASSPQGQSTEAFF
NA	TRBV25-1	TRBJ2-3	NA	TGTGCCAGCAGTGACCCCAGGACAGTCACAGATACGCAGTATTTT	CASSDPRTVTDTQYF
TRBD1	TRBV7-2	TRBJ2-7	NA	TGTGCCAGCAGCCAGGGGGCAGTAAGCGAGCAGTACTTC	CASSQGAVSEQYF
TRBD1	TRBV7-2	TRBJ2-2	NA	TGTGCCAGCAGCTTGGGACAGCAGGCCGGGGAGCTGTTTTTT	CASSLGQQAGELFF